This T cell receptor (beta chain) was obtained from a study of T-cell memory formation after mild COVID-19. Study context: The TCR clusters were mostly specific to one donor.

Only a few counts were recorded for this clonotype. Its antigen is as yet unknown. V was clipped by 3 bases and J by 3 bases, with 8 bases between them. CDR1 and CDR2 from the germline V gene are LNHDA and SQIVND (reference sequence). This CDR3 contains 13 residues. Constant-segment primers and 5'RACE yielded cDNA libraries for TCR alpha and TCR beta, each carrying sample barcodes and UMIs. Each CDR3 protein gets one entry after TCRdb re-called the 5' RACE reads with MiXCR. In the table there are roughly 350,000 distinct CDR3 sequences, 25% to 30% of which are singletons. Study-wide points: Several responding clones turned up in pre-infection memory, indicating that cross-reactive memory may have taken part. Contracting CD4+ clones lay largely in CM and EM, with CD8+ ones residing in EMRA.

V and J are TRBV19 and TRBJ1-1; unclear D gene. The specimen was PBMCs or a T cell subset sorted from them (not recorded which). This clonotype was obtained from an adult woman who had mild COVID-19 (a few samples of this study predate the infection). Cell type and time point are not known. Here the CDR3 DNA reads TGTGCCAGTAGTATGGTTGGCCACACTGAAGCTTTCTTT. Translated: CASSMVGHTEAFF.